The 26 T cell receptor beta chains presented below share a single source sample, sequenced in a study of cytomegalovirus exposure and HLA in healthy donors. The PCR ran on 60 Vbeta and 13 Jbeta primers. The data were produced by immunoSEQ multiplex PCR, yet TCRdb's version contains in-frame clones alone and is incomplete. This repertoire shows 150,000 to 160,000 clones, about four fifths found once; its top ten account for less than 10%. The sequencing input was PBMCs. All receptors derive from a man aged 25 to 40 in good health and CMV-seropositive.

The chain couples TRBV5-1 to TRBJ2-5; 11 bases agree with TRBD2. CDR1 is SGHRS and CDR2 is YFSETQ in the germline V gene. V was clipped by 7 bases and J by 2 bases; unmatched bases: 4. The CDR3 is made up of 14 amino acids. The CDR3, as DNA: TGCGCCAGCTCGGGACTAGCGGAACAAGAGACCCAGTACTTC. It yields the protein CASSGLAEQETQYF.

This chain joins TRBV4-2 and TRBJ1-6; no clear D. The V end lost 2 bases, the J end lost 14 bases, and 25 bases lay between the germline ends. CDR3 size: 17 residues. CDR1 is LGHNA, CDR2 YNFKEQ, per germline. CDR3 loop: CASSQTDRGQDYFTLHF. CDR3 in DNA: TGTGCCAGCAGCCAAACAGATCGAGGGCAGGACTATTTCACCCTCCACTTT.

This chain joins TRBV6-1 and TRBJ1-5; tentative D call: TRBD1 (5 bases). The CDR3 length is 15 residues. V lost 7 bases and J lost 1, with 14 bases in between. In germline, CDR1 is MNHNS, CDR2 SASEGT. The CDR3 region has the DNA TGTGCCAGCAAGGAGGGGCCCCTGAGCAATCAGCCCCAGCATTTT. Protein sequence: CASKEGPLSNQPQHF.

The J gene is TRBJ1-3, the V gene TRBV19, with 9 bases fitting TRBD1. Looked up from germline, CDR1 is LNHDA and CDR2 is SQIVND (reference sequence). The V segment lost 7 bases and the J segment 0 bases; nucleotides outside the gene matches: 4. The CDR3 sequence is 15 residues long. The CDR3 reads CASTDRGISGNTIYF. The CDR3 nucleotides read TGTGCCAGTACGGACAGGGGAATCTCTGGAAACACCATATATTTT.

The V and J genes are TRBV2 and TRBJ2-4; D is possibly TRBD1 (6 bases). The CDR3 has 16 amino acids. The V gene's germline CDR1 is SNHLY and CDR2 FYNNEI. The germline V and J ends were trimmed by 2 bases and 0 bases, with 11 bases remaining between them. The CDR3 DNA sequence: TGTGCCAGCAGTGAACTCGCAGGGGTAGCCAAAAACATTCAGTACTTC. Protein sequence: CASSELAGVAKNIQYF. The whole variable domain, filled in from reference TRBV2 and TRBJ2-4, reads EPEVTQTPSHQVTQMGQEVILRCVPISNHLYFYWYRQILGQKVEFLVSFYNNEISEKSEIFDDQFSVERPDGSNFTLKIRSTKLEDSAMYFCASSELAGVAKNIQYFGAGTRLSVL.

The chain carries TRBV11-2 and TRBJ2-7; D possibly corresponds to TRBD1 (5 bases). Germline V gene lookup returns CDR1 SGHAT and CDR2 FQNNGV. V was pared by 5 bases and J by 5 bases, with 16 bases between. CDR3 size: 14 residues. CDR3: CASSRTRRGNEQYF. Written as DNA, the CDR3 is TGTGCCAGCAGCCGCACCAGAAGGGGTAACGAGCAGTACTTC.

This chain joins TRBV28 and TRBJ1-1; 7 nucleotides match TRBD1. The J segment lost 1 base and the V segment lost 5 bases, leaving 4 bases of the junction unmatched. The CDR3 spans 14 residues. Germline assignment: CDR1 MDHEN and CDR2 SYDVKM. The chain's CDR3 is CASSAGTANTEAFF. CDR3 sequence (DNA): TGTGCCAGCAGTGCCGGGACAGCGAACACTGAAGCTTTCTTT. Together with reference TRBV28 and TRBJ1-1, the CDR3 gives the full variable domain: DVKVTQSSRYLVKRTGEKVFLECVQDMDHENMFWYRQDPGLGLRLIYFSYDVKMKEKGDIPEGYSVSREKKERFSLILESASTNQTSMYLCASSAGTANTEAFFGQGTRLTVV.

CDR3 protein: CASSPQGYGYTF. CDR3 sequence (DNA): TGTGCCAGCAGCCCCCAGGGTTATGGCTACACCTTC. This chain links TRBV7-8 with TRBJ1-2, with D possibly matching TRBD1 (5 bases). V was clipped by 5 bases and J by 5 bases, with 9 bases between them. CDR3 length equals 12 residues. Germline assignment: CDR1 SGHVS and CDR2 FQNEAQ. Full variable domain (remainder filled in from reference TRBV7-8 and TRBJ1-2): GAGVSQSPRYKVAKRGQDVALRCDPISGHVSLFWYQQALGQGPEFLTYFQNEAQLDKSGLPSDRFFAERPEGSVSTLKIQRTQQEDSAVYLCASSPQGYGYTFGSGTRLTVV.

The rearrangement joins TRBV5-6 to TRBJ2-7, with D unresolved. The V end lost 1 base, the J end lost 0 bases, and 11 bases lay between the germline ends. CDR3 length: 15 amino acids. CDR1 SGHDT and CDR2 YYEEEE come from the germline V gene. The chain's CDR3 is CASSLLQLSSYEQYF. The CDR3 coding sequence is TGTGCCAGCAGCTTGCTACAGCTGAGCTCCTACGAGCAGTACTTC.

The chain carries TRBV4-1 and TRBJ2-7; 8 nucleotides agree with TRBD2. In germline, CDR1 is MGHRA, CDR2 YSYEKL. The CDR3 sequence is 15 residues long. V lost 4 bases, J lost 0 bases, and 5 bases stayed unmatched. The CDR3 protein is CASSPTSVSSYEQYF. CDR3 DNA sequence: TGCGCCAGCAGCCCGACTAGCGTGAGCTCCTACGAGCAGTACTTC.

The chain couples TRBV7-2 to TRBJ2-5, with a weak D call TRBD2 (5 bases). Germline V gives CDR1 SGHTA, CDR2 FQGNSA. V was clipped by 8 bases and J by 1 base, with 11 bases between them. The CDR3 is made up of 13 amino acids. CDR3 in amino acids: CASGLAGQETQYF. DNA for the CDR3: TGTGCCAGCGGACTGGCGGGCCAAGAGACCCAGTACTTC.

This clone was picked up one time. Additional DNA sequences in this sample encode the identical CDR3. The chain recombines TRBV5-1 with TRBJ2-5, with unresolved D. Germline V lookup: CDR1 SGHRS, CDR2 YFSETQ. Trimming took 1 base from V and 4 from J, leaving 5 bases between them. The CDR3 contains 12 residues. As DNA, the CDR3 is TGCGCCAGCAGCTTGTCCGGAGAGACCCAGTACTTC. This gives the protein CASSLSGETQYF. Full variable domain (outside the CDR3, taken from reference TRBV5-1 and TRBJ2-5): KAGVTQTPRYLIKTRGQQVTLSCSPISGHRSVSWYQQTPGQGLQFLFEYFSETQRNKGNFPGRFSGRQFSNSRSEMNVSTLELGDSALYLCASSLSGETQYFGPGTRLLVL.

CDR3 in amino acids: CASSSGIGRSYSNQPQHF. CDR3 DNA sequence: TGTGCCAGCAGTTCGGGAATAGGACGGTCTTATAGCAATCAGCCCCAGCATTTT. This rearrangement joins TRBV28 to TRBJ1-5; no firm D call. Germline V lookup: CDR1 MDHEN, CDR2 SYDVKM. The CDR3 length is 18 residues. The V gene lost 4 bases and the J gene lost 0 bases, with 19 bases spanning the gap.

CDR3 sequence reads: CASSLEGYNSPLHF. The CDR3, as DNA: TGTGCCAGCAGCTTGGAGGGCTATAATTCACCCCTCCACTTT. V and J are TRBV7-9 and TRBJ1-6, with D hard to call. CDR1 and CDR2 from the germline V gene are SEHNR and FQNEAQ (reference sequence). V shed 3 bases and J shed 3 bases, with 6 bases lying between them. This CDR3 region has 14 residues.

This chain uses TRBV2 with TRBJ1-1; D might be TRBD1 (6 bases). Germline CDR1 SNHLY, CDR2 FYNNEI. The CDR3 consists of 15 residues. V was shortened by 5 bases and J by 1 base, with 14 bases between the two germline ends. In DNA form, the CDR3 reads TGTGCCAGCAGTCTGACCCCGACAGGGAACACTGAAGCTTTCTTT. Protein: CASSLTPTGNTEAFF.

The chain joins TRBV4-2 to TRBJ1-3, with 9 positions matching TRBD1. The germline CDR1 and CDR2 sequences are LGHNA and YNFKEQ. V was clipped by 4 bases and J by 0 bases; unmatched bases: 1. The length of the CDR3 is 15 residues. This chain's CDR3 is CASSPDRGSGNTIYF. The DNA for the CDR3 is TGTGCCAGCAGCCCGGACAGGGGCTCTGGAAACACCATATATTTT.

The CDR3 here is CASSPKTGTSTEAFF. The CDR3 DNA reads TGTGCCAGCAGCCCCAAGACAGGGACGAGCACTGAAGCTTTCTTT. J is TRBJ1-1 and V is TRBV7-9, with TRBD1 matching 7 bases. Germline loops: CDR1 SEHNR, CDR2 FQNEAQ (reference sequence). The V segment lost 5 bases and the J segment 4 bases; nucleotides outside the gene matches: 10. The CDR3 is 15 amino acids.

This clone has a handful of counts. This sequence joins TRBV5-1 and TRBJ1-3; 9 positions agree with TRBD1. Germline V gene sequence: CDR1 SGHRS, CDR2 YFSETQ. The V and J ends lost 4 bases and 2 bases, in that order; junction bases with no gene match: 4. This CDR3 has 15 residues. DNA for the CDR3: TGCGCCAGCAGCGCAGGGACAGGGACTGGAAACACCATATATTTT. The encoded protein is CASSAGTGTGNTIYF. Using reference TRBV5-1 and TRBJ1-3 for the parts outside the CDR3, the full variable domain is KAGVTQTPRYLIKTRGQQVTLSCSPISGHRSVSWYQQTPGQGLQFLFEYFSETQRNKGNFPGRFSGRQFSNSRSEMNVSTLELGDSALYLCASSAGTGTGNTIYFGEGSWLTVV.

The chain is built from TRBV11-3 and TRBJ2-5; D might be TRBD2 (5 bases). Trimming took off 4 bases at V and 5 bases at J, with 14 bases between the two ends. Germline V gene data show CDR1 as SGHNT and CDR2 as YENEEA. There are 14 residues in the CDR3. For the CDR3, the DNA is TGTGCCAGCAGCTCCCGCTCCCGCGGGGAGACCCAGTACTTC. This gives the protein CASSSRSRGETQYF.

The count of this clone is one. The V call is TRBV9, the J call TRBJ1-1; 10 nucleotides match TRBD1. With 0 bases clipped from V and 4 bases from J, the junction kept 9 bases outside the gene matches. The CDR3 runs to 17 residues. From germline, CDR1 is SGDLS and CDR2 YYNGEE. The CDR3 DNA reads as TGTGCCAGCAGCGTAGCGGGGGGGACAGGGGAGGGCACTGAAGCTTTCTTT. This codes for CASSVAGGTGEGTEAFF.

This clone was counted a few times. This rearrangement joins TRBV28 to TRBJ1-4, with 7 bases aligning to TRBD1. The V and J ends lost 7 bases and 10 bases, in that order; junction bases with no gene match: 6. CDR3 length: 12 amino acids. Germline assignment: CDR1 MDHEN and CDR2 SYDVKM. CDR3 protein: CASKGAAGKLFF. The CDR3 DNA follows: TGTGCCAGCAAGGGGGCAGCTGGAAAACTGTTTTTT.

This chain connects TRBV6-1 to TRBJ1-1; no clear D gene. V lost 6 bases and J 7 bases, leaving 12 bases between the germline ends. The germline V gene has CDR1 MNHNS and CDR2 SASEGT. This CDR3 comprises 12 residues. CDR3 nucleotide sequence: TGTGCCAGCAGACAGTCCTACGATGAAGCTTTCTTT. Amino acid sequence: CASRQSYDEAFF.

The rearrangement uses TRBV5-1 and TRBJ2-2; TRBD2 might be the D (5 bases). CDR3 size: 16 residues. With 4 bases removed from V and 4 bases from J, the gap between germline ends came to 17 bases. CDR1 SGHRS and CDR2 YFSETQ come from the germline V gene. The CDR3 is CASSPAGGSGTGELFF. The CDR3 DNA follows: TGCGCCAGCAGCCCCGCGGGTGGGAGTGGCACCGGGGAGCTGTTTTTT.

In nucleotides, the CDR3 is TGTGCCAGCAGCTTAGGGGGGGATGGGACAGGTCAATATACGCAGTATTTT. Amino acid sequence: CASSLGGDGTGQYTQYF. The J gene is TRBJ2-3, the V gene TRBV7-8; 8 bases are a match to TRBD1. Trimming at V came to 1 base and at J to 7 bases, leaving 13 bases not matched to a gene. The CDR3 runs 17 residues. Germline CDR1 is SGHVS and CDR2 is FQNEAQ.

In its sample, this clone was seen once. Here the CDR3 reads CASSPRPGQGEKLFF. In nucleotides, the CDR3 is TGTGCCAGCAGCCCCCGACCGGGACAGGGGGAAAAACTGTTTTTT. The rearrangement uses TRBV7-2 and TRBJ1-4, with 10 bases matching TRBD1. CDR3 length equals 15 residues. From germline, CDR1 is SGHTA and CDR2 FQGNSA. J gave up 8 bases and V 5 bases, and 8 bases lay outside the gene matches.

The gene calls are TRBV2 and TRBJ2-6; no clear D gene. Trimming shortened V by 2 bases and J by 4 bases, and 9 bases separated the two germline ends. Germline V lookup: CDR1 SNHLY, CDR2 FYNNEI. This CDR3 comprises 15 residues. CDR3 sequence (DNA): TGTGCCAGCAGTGAATACACGTCCGGGGCCAACGTCCTGACTTTC. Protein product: CASSEYTSGANVLTF.